A selection of T cell receptor beta chains follows, all from one sample in a study of blood T cells in healthy people across ages. TCRdb reprocessed the 5' RACE reads with MiXCR, giving one entry per CDR3 protein. The sample records approximately 1.5 million distinct CDR3 sequences, less than 45% being singletons. Sequencing used blood. The origin of the receptors is a woman in her late teens or twenties in good health. Each CDR3 is given with its conserved first and last residue. Fields, in order: clone size, J gene, D gene, V gene, CDR3 protein, CDR3 DNA. A D gene is named only where the DNA matches it firmly. Some rows have no size entry. The others give once, few or many, or a class for an expanded clone.

>.|TRBJ2-7|TRBD1|TRBV7-2
CASSIGTGELEQYF
TGTGCCAGCAGCATCGGGACAGGGGAACTCGAGCAGTACTTC
>few|TRBJ2-4|.|TRBV18
CASRTALAKNIQYF
TGTGCCAGCCGGACAGCCTTAGCCAAAAACATTCAGTACTTC
>.|TRBJ2-1|.|TRBV28
CASSLPRQRVGNEQFF
TGTGCCAGCAGTTTACCCCGGCAGCGGGTGGGGAATGAGCAGTTCTTC
>few|TRBJ1-1|.|TRBV29-1
CSVEVHDTEAFF
TGCAGCGTTGAAGTACACGACACTGAAGCTTTCTTT
>.|TRBJ1-2|TRBD1|TRBV12-3/TRBV12-4
CASSRQGRDGYTF
TGTGCCAGCAGTCGACAGGGGAGGGATGGCTACACCTTC
>many|TRBJ1-2|.|TRBV29-1
CSVGGGSGYTF
TGCAGCGTTGGTGGGGGATCTGGCTACACCTTC
>.|TRBJ2-7|.|TRBV20-1
CSARSWTNDYEQYF
TGCAGTGCTAGATCCTGGACGAATGATTACGAGCAGTACTTC
>once|TRBJ2-2|TRBD2|TRBV4-3
CASSQDNGRARTGELFF
TGCGCCAGCAGCCAAGACAACGGGAGGGCCAGGACCGGGGAGCTGTTTTTT
>.|TRBJ2-1|.|TRBV4-3
CASSQDRNSYNEQFF
TGCGCCAGCAGCCAAGACAGGAATTCCTACAATGAGCAGTTCTTC
>few|TRBJ2-5|TRBD1|TRBV5-4
CASSTKTGEETQYF
TGTGCCAGCAGCACCAAGACAGGGGAAGAGACCCAGTACTTC
>.|TRBJ2-7|.|TRBV20-1
CSAPTAGSSYNEQYF
TGCAGTGCCCCGACGGCGGGAAGCTCCTACAATGAGCAGTACTTC
>.|TRBJ2-7|.|TRBV6-5
CASSYFTGGSSYGQYF
TGTGCCAGCAGTTATTTTACCGGGGGAAGCTCCTACGGGCAGTACTTC
>few|TRBJ2-7|.|TRBV12-3/TRBV12-4
CASSLLGTLGEEQYF
TGTGCCAGCAGTTTATTAGGGACCCTAGGTGAAGAGCAGTACTTC
>.|TRBJ1-2|TRBD1|TRBV9
CASSVTGGFDGYTF
TGTGCCAGCAGCGTAACAGGGGGCTTCGATGGCTACACCTTC
>few|TRBJ1-1|.|TRBV5-1
CASRGPGFNTEAFF
TGCGCCAGCAGGGGTCCAGGATTTAACACTGAAGCTTTCTTT
>.|TRBJ2-2|.|TRBV19
CASTPGRVGELFF
TGTGCCAGTACCCCTGGCAGGGTCGGGGAGCTGTTTTTT
>.|TRBJ2-3|.|TRBV7-9
CAGTVTDTQYF
TGTGCCGGGACGGTCACAGATACGCAGTATTTT
>.|TRBJ2-6|.|TRBV12-5
CASGVTGANVLTF
TGTGCTAGTGGTGTGACTGGGGCCAACGTCCTGACTTTC
>.|TRBJ1-2|.|TRBV28
CASRRGGSHYGYTF
TGTGCCAGTAGACGGGGGGGGTCCCACTATGGCTACACCTTC
>.|TRBJ2-1|TRBD2|TRBV6-2/TRBV6-3
CASNSQRGGRNEQFF
TGTGCCAGCAACAGTCAGCGGGGGGGCCGTAATGAGCAGTTCTTC
>.|TRBJ2-1|.|TRBV7-6
CASSLIGGTPYQESQFF
TGTGCCAGCAGCTTGATCGGGGGGACACCGTACCAAGAGTCCCAGTTCTTC
>.|TRBJ1-1|.|TRBV12-3/TRBV12-4
CASSFEPVNTEAFF
TGTGCCAGCAGTTTCGAACCGGTGAACACTGAAGCTTTCTTT
>few|TRBJ2-1|.|TRBV20-1
CSASADWRYNEQFF
TGCAGTGCTAGCGCCGACTGGCGCTACAATGAGCAGTTCTTC